Following are 3 T cell receptor beta chains from one sample sequenced in a study of shared clonotypes between healthy human individuals. Produced via immunoSEQ multiplex PCR; TCRdb's table is partial and in-frame only. The sample lists fewer than 600,000 clones; around three quarters were seen once. Sequencing was carried out using PBMCs. The source is a woman aged 40 to 55 in good health. Some clones in this sample may be carry-over from other donors' samples.

This clone was detected once. This chain uses TRBV4-1 with TRBJ2-2; 7 bases are a match to TRBD2. Unmatched junction bases numbered 4, after V lost 1 base and J lost 5 bases. This CDR3 spans 15 amino acids. The germline V gene encodes CDR1 MGHRA and CDR2 YSYEKL. The CDR3 coding sequence is TGCGCCAGCAGCCAAGGATCGGGAGGAACCGGGGAGCTGTTTTTT. The encoded protein is CASSQGSGGTGELFF.

This chain joins TRBV5-4 and TRBJ2-1, with 7 bases that match TRBD2. This CDR3 spans 15 amino acids. Germline V CDR1 and CDR2: SGHNT, YYREEE (reference sequence). With 3 bases clipped from V and 2 bases from J, the junction kept 5 bases outside the gene matches. CDR3 region: CASSYGLETYNEQFF. CDR3 in DNA: TGTGCCAGCAGCTACGGACTAGAGACCTACAATGAGCAGTTCTTC.

The gene calls are TRBV13 and TRBJ1-1; D is possibly TRBD1 (6 bases). Trimming shortened V by 5 bases and J by 4 bases, and 14 bases separated the two germline ends. Germline lookup yields CDR1 PRHDT and CDR2 FYEKMQ (reference sequence). The CDR3 contains 14 residues. The CDR3: CASSPEGGGTEAFF. The DNA of the CDR3 is TGTGCCAGCAGCCCAGAGGGGGGCGGCACTGAAGCTTTCTTT.